This T cell receptor (beta chain) came from a study of blood T cell repertoires in COVID-19. Background on the study: From T cells, B-cell-depleted T cells, or PBMCs came the material, which was cDNA or gDNA.

The CDR3 is 10 amino acids. From germline, CDR1 is MNHEY and CDR2 SVGAGI. Between the trimmed V and J ends, which lost 8 bases and 3 bases, there was a span of 4 bases. Study processing details: The assay estimated nucleated cells by amplifying reference gene primers. Clones were read by immunoSEQ multiplex PCR, and TCRdb kept only the in-frame ones, dropping some. Clone size and the V and J calls come from that table; the DNA yielded D and trimming. Of over 150,000 clones in the sample, approximately 86% were seen once. This clone has only a few counts. Sequencing was carried out using peripheral blood. This chain uses TRBV6-5 with TRBJ1-1, with D uncertain. This sequence was found in a woman older than 75 with COVID-19, enrolled during active disease. CDR3 nucleotide sequence: TGTGCCAGCCATGACACTGAAGCTTTCTTT. Translating gives CASHDTEAFF.